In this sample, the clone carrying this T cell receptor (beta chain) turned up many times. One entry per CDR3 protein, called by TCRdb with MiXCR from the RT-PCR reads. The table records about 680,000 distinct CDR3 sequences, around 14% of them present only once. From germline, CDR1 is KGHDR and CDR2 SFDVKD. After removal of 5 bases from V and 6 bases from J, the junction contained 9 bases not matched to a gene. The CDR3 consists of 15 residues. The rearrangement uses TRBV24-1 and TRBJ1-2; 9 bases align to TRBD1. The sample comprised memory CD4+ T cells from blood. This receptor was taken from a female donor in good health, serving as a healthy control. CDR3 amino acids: CATSGDRVEEDGYTF. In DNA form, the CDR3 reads TGTGCCACCAGTGGGGACAGGGTCGAGGAAGATGGCTACACCTTC.